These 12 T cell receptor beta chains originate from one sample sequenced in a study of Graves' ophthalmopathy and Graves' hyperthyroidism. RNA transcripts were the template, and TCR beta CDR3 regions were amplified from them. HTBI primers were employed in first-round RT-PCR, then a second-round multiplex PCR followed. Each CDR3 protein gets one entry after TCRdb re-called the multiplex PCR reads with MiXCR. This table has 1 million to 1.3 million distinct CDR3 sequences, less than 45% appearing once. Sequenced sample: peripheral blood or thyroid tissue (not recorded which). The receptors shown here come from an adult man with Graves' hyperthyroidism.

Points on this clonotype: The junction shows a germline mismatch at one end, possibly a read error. CDR3 DNA sequence: TGTGCCAGCAGTTTGAGACAGATCAACTACGAGCAGTACTTC. It is translated as CASSLRQINYEQYF. J is TRBJ2-7 and V is TRBV10-2, with D possibly matching TRBD1 (5 bases). Germline values: CDR1 WSHSY, CDR2 SAAADI. This CDR3 comprises 14 residues.

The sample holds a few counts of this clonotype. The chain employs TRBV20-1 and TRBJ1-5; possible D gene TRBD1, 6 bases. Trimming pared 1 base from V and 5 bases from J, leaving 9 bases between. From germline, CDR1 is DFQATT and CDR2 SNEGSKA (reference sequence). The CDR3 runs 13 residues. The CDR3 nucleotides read TGCAGTGCTAGAGGGGGGGCGGATCAGCCCCAGCATTTT. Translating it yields CSARGGADQPQHF.

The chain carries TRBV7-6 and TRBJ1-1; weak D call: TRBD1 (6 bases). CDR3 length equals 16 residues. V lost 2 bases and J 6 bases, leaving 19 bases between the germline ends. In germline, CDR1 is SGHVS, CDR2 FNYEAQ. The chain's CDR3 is CASSLRAGASGAEAFF. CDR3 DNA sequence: TGTGCCAGCAGCTTAAGGGCAGGGGCCAGTGGGGCTGAAGCTTTCTTT.

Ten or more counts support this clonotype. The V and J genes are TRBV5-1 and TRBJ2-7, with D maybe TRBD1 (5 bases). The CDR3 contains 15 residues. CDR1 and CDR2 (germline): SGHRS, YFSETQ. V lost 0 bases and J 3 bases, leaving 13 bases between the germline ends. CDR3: CASSLGQSVYYEQYF. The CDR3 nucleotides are TGCGCCAGCAGCTTGGGACAGTCGGTCTACTACGAGCAGTACTTC.

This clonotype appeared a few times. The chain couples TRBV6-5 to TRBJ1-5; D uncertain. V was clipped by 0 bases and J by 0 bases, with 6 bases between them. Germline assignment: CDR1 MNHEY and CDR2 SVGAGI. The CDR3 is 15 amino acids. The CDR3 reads CASSYSDRSNQPQHF. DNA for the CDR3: TGTGCCAGCAGTTACTCAGATCGTAGCAATCAGCCCCAGCATTTT.

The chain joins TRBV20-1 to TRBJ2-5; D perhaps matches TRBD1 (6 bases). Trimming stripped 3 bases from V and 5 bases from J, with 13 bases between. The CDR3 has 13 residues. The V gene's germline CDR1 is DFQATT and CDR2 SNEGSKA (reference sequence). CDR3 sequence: CSARRGMGETQYF. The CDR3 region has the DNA TGCAGTGCTAGGAGGGGGATGGGGGAGACCCAGTACTTC.

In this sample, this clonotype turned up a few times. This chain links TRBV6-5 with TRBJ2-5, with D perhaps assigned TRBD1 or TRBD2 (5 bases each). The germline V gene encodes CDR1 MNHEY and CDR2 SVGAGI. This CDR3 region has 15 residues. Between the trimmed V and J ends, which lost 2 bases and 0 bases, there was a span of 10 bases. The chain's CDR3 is CASSYLGRDQETQYF. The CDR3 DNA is TGTGCCAGCAGTTACCTGGGGCGGGACCAAGAGACCCAGTACTTC.

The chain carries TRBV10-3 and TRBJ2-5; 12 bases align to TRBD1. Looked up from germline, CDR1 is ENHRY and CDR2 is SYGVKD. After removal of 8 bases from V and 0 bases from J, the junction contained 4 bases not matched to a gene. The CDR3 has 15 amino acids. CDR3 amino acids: CAIRGTGGNQETQYF. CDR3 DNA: TGTGCCATCCGGGGGACAGGGGGCAACCAAGAGACCCAGTACTTC.

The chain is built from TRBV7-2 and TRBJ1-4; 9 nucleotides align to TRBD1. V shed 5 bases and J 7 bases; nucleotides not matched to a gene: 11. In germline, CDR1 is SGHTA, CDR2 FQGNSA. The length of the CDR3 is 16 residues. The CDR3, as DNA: TGTGCCAGCAGCATATCCGGACAGGGGATGACTGAAAAACTGTTTTTT. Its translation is CASSISGQGMTEKLFF.

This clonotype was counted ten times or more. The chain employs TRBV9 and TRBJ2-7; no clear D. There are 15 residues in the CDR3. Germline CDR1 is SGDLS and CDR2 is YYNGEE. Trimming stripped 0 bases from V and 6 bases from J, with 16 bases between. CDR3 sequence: CASSVDLRAQREQYF. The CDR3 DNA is TGTGCCAGCAGCGTAGATCTCCGGGCACAACGCGAGCAGTACTTC.

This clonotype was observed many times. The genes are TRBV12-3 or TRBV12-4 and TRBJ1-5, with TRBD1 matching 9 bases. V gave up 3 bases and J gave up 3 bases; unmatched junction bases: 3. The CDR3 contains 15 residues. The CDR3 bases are TGTGCCAGCAGTTTCAGACAGGGGGACAATCAGCCCCAGCATTTT. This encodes CASSFRQGDNQPQHF.

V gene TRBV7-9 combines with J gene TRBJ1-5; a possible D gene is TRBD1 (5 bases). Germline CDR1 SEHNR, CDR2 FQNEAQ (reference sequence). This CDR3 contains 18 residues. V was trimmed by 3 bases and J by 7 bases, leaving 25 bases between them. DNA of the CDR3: TGTGCCAGCAGCTTCTATAGCGGGTCCAGGGAGGGAACCCAGCCCCAGCATTTT. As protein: CASSFYSGSREGTQPQHF.